One sample yielded the 30 T cell receptor beta chains listed below, sequenced in a study of T cells in Graves' hyperthyroidism and ophthalmopathy. The investigators amplified TCR beta CDR3 regions from RNA transcripts. The HTBI primer set served for first-round RT-PCR of the TCR CDR3. MiXCR, run by TCRdb on the multiplex PCR reads, gives a single entry per CDR3 protein. The sample shows under 300,000 distinct CDR3 sequences, less than 30% of them seen only once. The sample taken for sequencing was blood. All receptors derive from a man aged 35-49 years with Graves' hyperthyroidism that later progressed to Graves' ophthalmopathy.

This clonotype has at least ten counts. The rearrangement joins TRBV7-3 to TRBJ2-5; a weak D match, TRBD1 (5 bases). The CDR3 contains 12 residues. Germline CDR1 and CDR2: SGHTA and FQGTGA. V was clipped by 5 bases and J by 6 bases, with 10 bases between them. CDR3 DNA sequence: TGTGCCAGCAGCCAAGGGGATCAGACCCAGTACTTC. This encodes CASSQGDQTQYF.

This clonotype was seen many times. The chain uses TRBV6-5 and TRBJ2-7, with TRBD1 identical over 7 bases. Germline trimming cut 2 bases from V and 5 bases from J; bases unmatched to any gene: 3. The CDR3 extends over 13 amino acids. The germline V gene encodes CDR1 MNHEY and CDR2 SVGAGI. Here the CDR3 reads CASSYGQGDEQYF. Written as DNA, the CDR3 is TGTGCCAGCAGTTACGGGCAGGGGGACGAGCAGTACTTC.

In its sample, this clonotype was seen many times. This sequence joins TRBV19 and TRBJ1-2; D possibly corresponds to TRBD1 (5 bases). The CDR3 runs to 14 residues. Germline V CDR1 and CDR2: LNHDA, SQIVND (reference sequence). V was clipped by 7 bases and J by 6 bases, with 18 bases between them. The CDR3 DNA reads TGTGCCAGTAAGCAGGGACCCATCACGGATGGCTACACCTTC. Translation: CASKQGPITDGYTF.

This clonotype was picked up many times. The chain links TRBV4-1 to TRBJ2-7, with D unclear. The CDR3 length is 12 residues. V shed 5 bases and J shed 3 bases, with 8 bases lying between them. Germline V gives CDR1 MGHRA, CDR2 YSYEKL. The CDR3 DNA sequence: TGCGCCAGCAGCTCCTTGGGCTACGAGCAGTACTTC. Translated, it gives CASSSLGYEQYF.

The table lists this clonotype with many counts. This CDR3 reads CSARVDTRPGELFF. In nucleotides, the CDR3 is TGCAGTGCTAGAGTCGACACCCGCCCCGGGGAGCTGTTTTTT. The V call is TRBV20-1, the J call TRBJ2-2; D is unclear. The length of the CDR3 is 14 residues. CDR1 DFQATT and CDR2 SNEGSKA come from the germline V gene (reference sequence). The germline V and J ends were trimmed by 1 base and 6 bases, with 12 bases remaining between them.

This clonotype came up many times. The chain combines TRBV6-4 with TRBJ2-3, with 14 bases matching TRBD2. The CDR3 consists of 16 residues. V shed 6 bases and J 9 bases; nucleotides not matched to a gene: 11. Germline V gene data show CDR1 as MRHNA and CDR2 as SNTAGT. CDR3: CASRGTSGSYGGTQYF. In nucleotides, the CDR3 is TGTGCCAGCAGAGGGACTAGCGGGAGTTATGGTGGGACGCAGTATTTT.

In this sample, this clonotype turned up a few times. The CDR3 does not close with the conserved phenylalanine or tryptophan, likely indicating a read error. The rearrangement links TRBV7-3 to TRBJ2-2; D unclear. CDR1 and CDR2 (germline): SGHTA, FQGTGA. V shed 8 bases and J shed 1 base, with 11 bases lying between them. CDR3 length: 14 amino acids. The CDR3 reads CASRRVQNTGELFY. In DNA, the CDR3 is TGTGCCAGCCGCCGAGTCCAGAACACCGGGGAGCTGTTTTAT.

This clonotype was detected many times. The chain recombines TRBV11-3 with TRBJ2-5; D not resolved. V was clipped by 5 bases and J by 1 base, with 8 bases between them. This CDR3 spans 13 amino acids. CDR1 is SGHNT, CDR2 YENEEA, per germline. The CDR3 bases are TGTGCCAGCAGCCCGAGGACCCAAGAGACCCAGTACTTC. This encodes CASSPRTQETQYF. Drawing the rest from reference TRBV11-3 and TRBJ2-5, the complete variable domain is EAGVVQSPRYKIIEKKQPVAFWCNPISGHNTLYWYLQNLGQGPELLIRYENEEAVDDSQLPKDRFSAERLKGVDSTLKIQPAELGDSAVYLCASSPRTQETQYFGPGTRLLVL.

This clonotype was counted at least ten times. The chain has TRBV2 and TRBJ1-1, with D perhaps TRBD1 (6 bases). V was trimmed by 6 bases and J by 5 bases, leaving 13 bases between them. This CDR3 comprises 13 residues. Germline V lookup: CDR1 SNHLY, CDR2 FYNNEI. CDR3 nucleotides: TGTGCCAGCAGCCAAACACAGGGAACTGAAGCTTTCTTT. Its protein is CASSQTQGTEAFF. Looking up the rest from reference TRBV2 and TRBJ1-1 gives the full variable domain: EPEVTQTPSHQVTQMGQEVILRCVPISNHLYFYWYRQILGQKVEFLVSFYNNEISEKSEIFDDQFSVERPDGSNFTLKIRSTKLEDSAMYFCASSQTQGTEAFFGQGTRLTVV.

This clonotype was seen at least ten times. The chain has TRBV20-1 and TRBJ1-1, with TRBD1 matching 7 bases. Germline CDR1 and CDR2: DFQATT and SNEGSKA (reference sequence). The CDR3 spans 14 residues. V was clipped by 7 bases and J by 1 base; unmatched bases: 9. The CDR3 spells CSGMFGTENTEAFF. In DNA form, the CDR3 reads TGCAGTGGCATGTTCGGGACAGAGAACACTGAAGCTTTCTTT.

As to this clonotype: A single base separates this from a much larger clone, so it may be a read error. The rearrangement uses TRBV7-9 and TRBJ2-2; a weak D match, TRBD2 (6 bases). Germline lookup yields CDR1 SEHNR and CDR2 FQNEAQ (reference sequence). CDR3 length: 14 amino acids. The CDR3 loop reads CASSQSGGSGELSF. CDR3 in DNA: TGTGCCAGCAGCCAATCAGGAGGGTCCGGGGAGCTGTCTTTT.

This clonotype showed up many times. This chain joins TRBV7-8 and TRBJ1-5, with 7 bases that match TRBD1. The CDR3 length is 17 residues. V shed 3 bases and J 0 bases; nucleotides not matched to a gene: 8. The V gene's germline CDR1 is SGHVS and CDR2 FQNEAQ. DNA for the CDR3: TGTGCCAGCAGCTTCCACAGGGGCGTTTATAGCAATCAGCCCCAGCATTTT. The encoded protein is CASSFHRGVYSNQPQHF. Based on the CDR3 plus reference TRBV7-8 and TRBJ1-5, the full variable domain is GAGVSQSPRYKVAKRGQDVALRCDPISGHVSLFWYQQALGQGPEFLTYFQNEAQLDKSGLPSDRFFAERPEGSVSTLKIQRTQQEDSAVYLCASSFHRGVYSNQPQHFGDGTRLSIL.

V is TRBV6-2 or TRBV6-3 and J is TRBJ2-5; 7 positions match TRBD2. The CDR3 contains 14 residues. Looked up from germline, CDR1 is MNHEY and CDR2 is SVGEGT. Trimming removed 6 bases from V and 0 bases from J; junction bases left unmatched: 4. CDR3 region: CASSRAGHQETQYF. For the CDR3, the DNA is TGTGCCAGCAGCAGAGCGGGACACCAAGAGACCCAGTACTTC.

This clonotype has ten or more counts. The CDR3 here is CASSYSQEGTEAFF. CDR3 in DNA: TGTGCCAGCAGTTACTCACAGGAGGGAACTGAAGCTTTCTTT. V usage is TRBV6-5 and J usage is TRBJ1-1; the D gene is possibly TRBD1 (5 bases). CDR3 size: 14 residues. Trimming took off 0 bases at V and 5 bases at J, with 10 bases between the two ends. Per germline, CDR1 MNHEY and CDR2 SVGAGI.

The CDR3, as DNA: TGTGCCAGCAGTGGGCAGGACGCCTCTGGAAACACCATATATTTT. This sequence encodes CASSGQDASGNTIYF. The chain couples TRBV6-1 to TRBJ1-3; D is undetermined. V shed 4 bases and J shed 0 bases, with 10 bases lying between them. Germline V gene lookup returns CDR1 MNHNS and CDR2 SASEGT. The CDR3 is made up of 15 amino acids.

CDR3 sequence (DNA): TGTGCCACCAGTGACCGGGACACCCTGGGGGGCTACACCTTC. Translated, it gives CATSDRDTLGGYTF. The chain joins TRBV24-1 to TRBJ1-2, with D possibly being TRBD1 (6 bases). Germline CDR1 and CDR2: KGHDR and SFDVKD. The CDR3 extends over 14 amino acids. V was trimmed by 4 bases and J by 8 bases, leaving 16 bases between them.

This clonotype came up many times. This chain links TRBV6-5 with TRBJ2-7, with D possibly being TRBD1 (6 bases). Trimming shortened V by 4 bases and J by 5 bases, and 15 bases separated the two germline ends. CDR3 length: 14 amino acids. The germline gives CDR1 MNHEY, CDR2 SVGAGI. CDR3 protein: CASSSFRGGNEQYF. CDR3 in DNA: TGTGCCAGCAGTTCCTTCAGGGGTGGTAACGAGCAGTACTTC.

This clonotype was observed many times. The J gene is TRBJ2-7, the V gene TRBV19; 7 nucleotides line up with TRBD1. Germline lookup yields CDR1 LNHDA and CDR2 SQIVND (reference sequence). This CDR3 has 14 amino acids. J lost 1 base, V lost 4 bases, and 4 bases had no gene match. CDR3 in amino acids: CASSTDRDSYEQYF. Written as DNA, the CDR3 is TGTGCCAGTAGTACCGACAGGGATTCCTACGAGCAGTACTTC.

The chain carries TRBV12-3 or TRBV12-4 and TRBJ2-2, with 7 bases that match TRBD1. The CDR3 runs 14 residues. J gave up 6 bases and V 3 bases, and 4 bases lay outside the gene matches. CDR3 amino acids: CASSFNQGAGELFF. Written as DNA, the CDR3 is TGTGCCAGCAGTTTTAACCAGGGGGCCGGGGAGCTGTTTTTT.

This clonotype was counted many times. V gene TRBV29-1 combines with J gene TRBJ2-7, with D perhaps matching TRBD1 (6 bases). V lost 4 bases and J 4 bases, leaving 17 bases between the germline ends. The CDR3 is 14 residues long. The germline CDR1 and CDR2 sequences are SQVTM and ANQGSEA. CDR3 sequence (DNA): TGCAGCGTTGCTGAAAGGCAGGGGTATTACGAGCAGTACTTC. It codes for CSVAERQGYYEQYF.

The V and J genes are TRBV28 and TRBJ2-7; no firm D call. Germline CDR1 and CDR2: MDHEN and SYDVKM. The V end lost 6 bases, the J end lost 4 bases, and 16 bases lay between the germline ends. The CDR3 extends over 14 amino acids. CDR3 loop: CASRDPDDFYEQYF. The DNA for the CDR3 is TGTGCCAGCAGAGATCCGGACGATTTTTACGAGCAGTACTTC.

This clonotype was seen many times. The chain is built from TRBV29-1 and TRBJ1-3; TRBD1 might be the D (6 bases). Trimming stripped 4 bases from V and 0 bases from J, with 10 bases between. The germline V gene encodes CDR1 SQVTM and CDR2 ANQGSEA. The CDR3 length is 14 residues. The CDR3 DNA sequence: TGCAGCGTTGCCGGACAGAGCTCTGGAAACACCATATATTTT. It codes for CSVAGQSSGNTIYF. The variable domain in full, with the rest retrieved from reference TRBV29-1 and TRBJ1-3, is SAVISQKPSRDICQRGTSLTIQCQVDSQVTMMFWYRQQPGQSLTLIATANQGSEATYESGFVIDKFPISRPNLTFSTLTVSNMSPEDSSIYLCSVAGQSSGNTIYFGEGSWLTVV.

This clonotype was detected ten times or more. This rearrangement joins TRBV9 to TRBJ2-5; 9 bases are shared with TRBD2. The V gene end was trimmed by 1 base and the J gene end by 5 bases; junction bases not matched to a gene: 9. Germline V gene sequence: CDR1 SGDLS, CDR2 YYNGEE. This CDR3 contains 16 residues. CDR3 coding DNA: TGTGCCAGCAGCGTAACCTCAGCGGGAGGTAGCGAGACCCAGTACTTC. Protein: CASSVTSAGGSETQYF. Together with reference TRBV9 and TRBJ2-5, the CDR3 gives the full variable domain: DSGVTQTPKHLITATGQRVTLRCSPRSGDLSVYWYQQSLDQGLQFLIQYYNGEERAKGNILERFSAQQFPDLHSELNLSSLELGDSALYFCASSVTSAGGSETQYFGPGTRLLVL.

This clonotype was counted ten times or more. V is TRBV2 and J is TRBJ1-2; 9 bases map to TRBD1. The CDR3 has 13 residues. Germline loops: CDR1 SNHLY, CDR2 FYNNEI. V shed 11 bases, J shed 4 bases, and the junction held 8 bases outside the gene matches. In DNA, the CDR3 is TGTGCCGGGTCCGAGACAGGGGGCTATGGCTACACCTTC. Residues: CAGSETGGYGYTF.

This clonotype was observed at least ten times. V is TRBV11-1 and J is TRBJ2-1, with 13 bases lining up with TRBD2. The CDR3 loop spans 17 amino acids. CDR1 and CDR2 from the germline V gene are SGHAT and FQDESV (reference sequence). The J segment lost 9 bases and the V segment lost 4 bases, leaving 12 bases of the junction unmatched. The CDR3 protein is CASSSKSGLAGPSEQFF. CDR3 sequence (DNA): TGTGCCAGCAGCTCTAAATCGGGACTAGCGGGGCCCTCTGAGCAGTTCTTC.

This clonotype was seen many times. The gene calls are TRBV12-3 or TRBV12-4 and TRBJ1-1, with 9 positions matching TRBD1. V shed 4 bases and J 5 bases; nucleotides not matched to a gene: 5. CDR3 size: 14 residues. Here the CDR3 DNA reads TGTGCCAGCAGTTACGGACAGGGGTGGACTGAAGCTTTCTTT. Encoded protein: CASSYGQGWTEAFF.

This clonotype was counted between two and nine times. The J gene is TRBJ1-2, the V gene TRBV24-1, with 7 bases aligning to TRBD1. Germline V gene sequence: CDR1 KGHDR, CDR2 SFDVKD. This CDR3 spans 15 amino acids. The J segment lost 8 bases and the V segment lost 4 bases, leaving 12 bases of the junction unmatched. CDR3 loop: CATSESGTASWGYTF. CDR3 nucleotide sequence: TGTGCCACCAGTGAATCCGGGACAGCCTCTTGGGGCTACACCTTC.

This clonotype appeared many times. In nucleotides, the CDR3 is TGTGCCAGTATCGGGCGGTTCTATGGCTACACCTTC. Translated: CASIGRFYGYTF. The chain couples TRBV19 to TRBJ1-2; D uncertain. CDR3 size: 12 residues. Germline V gene data show CDR1 as LNHDA and CDR2 as SQIVND (reference sequence). Trimming took off 7 bases at V and 4 bases at J, with 10 bases between the two ends.

This clonotype was observed at least ten times. The chain employs TRBV28 and TRBJ2-2, with D possibly TRBD1 on 6 matching bases. Per the germline V gene, CDR1 is MDHEN and CDR2 is SYDVKM. CDR3 length: 15 amino acids. V lost 7 bases and J lost 6, with 18 bases in between. The CDR3 region has the DNA TGTGCCAGCACCCGGTTCCAGGGGTTCTCCGGGGAGCTGTTTTTT. Amino acids: CASTRFQGFSGELFF.

This clonotype was observed many times. The chain combines TRBV24-1 with TRBJ2-2, with 14 bases fitting TRBD2. The germline gives CDR1 KGHDR, CDR2 SFDVKD. J was trimmed by 4 bases and V by 1 base; bases with no gene match: 7. This CDR3 has 19 amino acids. CDR3 sequence: CATSDFRTSGRPSTGELFF. CDR3 DNA: TGTGCCACCAGTGATTTTAGGACTAGCGGGAGGCCGAGCACCGGGGAGCTGTTTTTT.